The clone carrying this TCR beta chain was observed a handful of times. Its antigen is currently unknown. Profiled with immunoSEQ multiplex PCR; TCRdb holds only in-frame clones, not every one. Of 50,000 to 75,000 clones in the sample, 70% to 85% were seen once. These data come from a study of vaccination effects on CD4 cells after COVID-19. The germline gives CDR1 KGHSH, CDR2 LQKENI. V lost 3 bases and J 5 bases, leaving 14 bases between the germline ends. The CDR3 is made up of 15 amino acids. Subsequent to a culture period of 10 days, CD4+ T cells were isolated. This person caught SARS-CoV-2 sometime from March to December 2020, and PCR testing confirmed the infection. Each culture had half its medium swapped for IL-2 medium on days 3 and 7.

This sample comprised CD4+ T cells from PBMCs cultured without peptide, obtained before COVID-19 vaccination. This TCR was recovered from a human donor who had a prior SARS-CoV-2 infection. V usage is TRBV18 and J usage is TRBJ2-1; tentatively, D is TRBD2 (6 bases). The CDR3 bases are TGTGCCAGCTCACCGCAAACCTGGGGGGACAATGAGCAGTTCTTC. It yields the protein CASSPQTWGDNEQFF.